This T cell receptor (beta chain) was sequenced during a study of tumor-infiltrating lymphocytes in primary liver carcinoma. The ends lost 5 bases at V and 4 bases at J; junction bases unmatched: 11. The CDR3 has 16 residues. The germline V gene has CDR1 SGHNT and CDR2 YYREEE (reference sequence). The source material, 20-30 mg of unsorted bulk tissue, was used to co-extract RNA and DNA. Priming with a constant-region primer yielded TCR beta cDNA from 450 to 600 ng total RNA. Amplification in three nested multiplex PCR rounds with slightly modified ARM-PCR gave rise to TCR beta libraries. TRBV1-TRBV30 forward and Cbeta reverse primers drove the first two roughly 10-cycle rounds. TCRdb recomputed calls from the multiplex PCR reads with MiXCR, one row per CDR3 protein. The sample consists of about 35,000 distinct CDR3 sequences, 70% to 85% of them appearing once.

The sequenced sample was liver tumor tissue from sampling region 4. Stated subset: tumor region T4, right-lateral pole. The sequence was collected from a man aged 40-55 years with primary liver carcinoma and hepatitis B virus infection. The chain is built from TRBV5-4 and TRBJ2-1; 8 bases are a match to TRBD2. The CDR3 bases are TGTGCCAGCAGTCTCGTCGGGGGGGGGGGTTACAATGAGCAGTTCTTC. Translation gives CASSLVGGGGYNEQFF. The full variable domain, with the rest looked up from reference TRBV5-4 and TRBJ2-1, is ETGVTQSPTHLIKTRGQQVTLRCSSQSGHNTVSWYQQALGQGPQFIFQYYREEENGRGNFPPRFSGLQFPNYSSELNVNALELDDSALYLCASSLVGGGGYNEQFFGPGTRLTVL.